This TCR beta chain was identified in a study of T and B cells in COVID-19 patients. On the study more broadly: Median age was approximately 34 years in the recovered cohort and around 64 years in the active-infection cohort. Study-level findings and limits: Clonality of TRB repertoires was high in active COVID-19; recovery brought above-healthy diversity and richness. Sorted SARS-CoV-2-responsive or tetramer+ T cells and CD4+, regulatory and CD8+ subsets were not yet sequenced. Patients with COVID-19 reportedly showed strongly skewed T cell receptor beta variable and joining gene usage.

From blood, about 250-500 ng of genomic DNA served as TRB template. The V and J ends lost 3 bases and 6 bases respectively, with 8 bases between them. The CDR3 length is 12 residues. Germline V lookup: CDR1 SGHAT, CDR2 FQDESV (reference sequence). Multiplex PCR with BIOMED2 TRB-A/B primer pools amplified TRB rearrangements. TCRdb re-called the multiplex PCR reads with MiXCR, one entry per CDR3 protein. Found here are under 7,000 distinct CDR3 sequences, roughly 25% of them singletons; the top ten hold 12%. This clonotype counts as medium-sized. Antigen unknown. Sequencing was performed on blood. This TCR derives from a human donor with active COVID-19. V is TRBV11-1 and J is TRBJ1-2; D unclear. CDR3 in amino acids: CASSFVEDGYTF. The CDR3 nucleotides are TGTGCCAGCAGCTTTGTCGAGGATGGCTACACCTTC.